These 27 T cell receptor beta chains came from one sample sequenced in a study of CD8+ T cells in alopecia areata. Treatment reported: oral pan-JAK inhibitor, 5-10 mg twice daily. After isolation, RNA underwent reverse transcription to generate cDNA as the sequencing template. Profiled with immunoSEQ multiplex PCR; TCRdb holds only in-frame clones, not every one. The table includes roughly 230,000 clones, roughly 40% detected once. Sample: CD4+ T cells sorted from blood, taken around week 36, from a patient treated with tofacitinib. The receptors were gathered from a human donor with alopecia areata.

V is TRBV30 and J is TRBJ1-5; D unclear. Deletions cut 5 bases from V and 2 bases from J, with 10 bases between. The CDR3 has 13 residues. Germline assignment: CDR1 GTSNPN and CDR2 SVGIG (reference sequence). The CDR3 loop reads CAWARRGNQPQHF. CDR3 coding DNA: TGTGCCTGGGCGAGGAGAGGCAATCAGCCCCAGCATTTT. The full variable domain, with the rest looked up from reference TRBV30 and TRBJ1-5, is SQTIHQWPATLVQPVGSPLSLECTVEGTSNPNLYWYRQAAGRGLQLLFYSVGIGQISSEVPQNLSASRPQDRQFILSSKKLLLSDSGFYLCAWARRGNQPQHFGDGTRLSIL.

This clone has ten or more counts. The CDR3 loop is CATPEGASGRAGNIQYF. The CDR3 coding sequence is TGTGCCACTCCGGAGGGGGCTAGCGGGAGGGCCGGAAACATTCAGTACTTC. The gene calls are TRBV25-1 and TRBJ2-4; 12 nucleotides line up with TRBD2. With V trimmed by 10 bases and J by 6 bases, 16 bases remained unmatched. Per germline, CDR1 MGHDK and CDR2 SYGVNS. CDR3 length: 17 residues. The whole variable domain, filled in from reference TRBV25-1 and TRBJ2-4, reads EADIYQTPRYLVIGTGKKITLECSQTMGHDKMYWYQQDPGMELHLIHYSYGVNSTEKGDLSSESTVSRIRTEHFPLTLESARPSHTSQYLCATPEGASGRAGNIQYFGAGTRLSVL.

The chain couples TRBV6-6 to TRBJ2-1, with 8 bases that match TRBD2. Losses at the gene ends were 7 bases for V and 0 bases for J; bases not matched to a gene: 5. The CDR3 spans 15 residues. From germline, CDR1 is MNHNY and CDR2 SVGAGI (reference sequence). The CDR3 bases are TGTGCCAGCACTAGCGGGCCTAGCTCCTACAATGAGCAGTTCTTC. It encodes CASTSGPSSYNEQFF.

The chain joins TRBV5-6 to TRBJ1-2; TRBD1 matches 7 bases. This CDR3 contains 16 residues. The ends lost 4 bases at V and 0 bases at J; junction bases unmatched: 9. Germline assignment: CDR1 SGHDT and CDR2 YYEEEE. Written as DNA, the CDR3 is TGTGCCAGCAGCCGGGGGACAGCGATAGCTAACTATGGCTACACCTTC. Its translation: CASSRGTAIANYGYTF.

The CDR3 loop is CASSPRRDTQYF. The CDR3 DNA sequence: TGTGCCAGCAGCCCCCGGCGGGATACGCAGTATTTT. The genes are TRBV7-2 and TRBJ2-3; no clear D gene. Per the germline V gene, CDR1 is SGHTA and CDR2 is FQGNSA. The CDR3 totals 12 residues. Trimming took 5 bases from V and 6 from J, leaving 9 bases between them. Together with reference TRBV7-2 and TRBJ2-3, the CDR3 gives the full variable domain: GAGVSQSPSNKVTEKGKDVELRCDPISGHTALYWYRQSLGQGLEFLIYFQGNSAPDKSGLPSDRFSAERTGGSVSTLTIQRTQQEDSAVYLCASSPRRDTQYFGPGTRLTVL.

The genes are TRBV15 and TRBJ1-2, with 9 bases identical to TRBD1. The CDR3 is made up of 15 amino acids. Germline CDR1 and CDR2: LNHNV and YYDKDF (reference sequence). Trimming removed 6 bases from V and 6 bases from J; junction bases left unmatched: 11. The CDR3 loop reads CATRGQGFGFDGYTF. CDR3 sequence (DNA): TGTGCCACCAGAGGACAGGGGTTTGGTTTCGATGGCTACACCTTC.

The chain carries TRBV25-1 and TRBJ1-5; D not certain. Germline V CDR1 and CDR2: MGHDK, SYGVNS. This CDR3 has 12 amino acids. The V end was cut by 3 bases, the J end by 6 bases, with 6 bases between. The CDR3 nucleotides read TGTGCCAGCAGTGACGAGAGTCAGCCCCAGCATTTT. Protein: CASSDESQPQHF.

This clone was seen a few times. Without the conserved terminal phenylalanine or tryptophan, this CDR3 likely stems from a read error. No DNA is shown, since the ends of the CDR3 on it are uncertain; the CDR3 is the one TCRdb lists. The genes are TRBV23-1 and TRBJ1-1; TRBD1 is the table's D call, not checked against the DNA. TRBV23-1 is known as an ORF, though its function is uncertain. From its first to its last residue, the CDR3 has 9 amino acids. CDR3: CASSPDKAG.

The chain joins TRBV7-2 to TRBJ2-5; D is ambiguous. Trimming removed 4 bases from V and 0 bases from J, with 0 bases in between. Per the germline V gene, CDR1 is SGHTA and CDR2 is FQGNSA. The CDR3 is 11 amino acids. Here the CDR3 reads CASSYQETQYF. In nucleotides, the CDR3 is TGTGCCAGCAGCTACCAAGAGACCCAGTACTTC. The whole variable domain, filled in from reference TRBV7-2 and TRBJ2-5, reads GAGVSQSPSNKVTEKGKDVELRCDPISGHTALYWYRQSLGQGLEFLIYFQGNSAPDKSGLPSDRFSAERTGGSVSTLTIQRTQQEDSAVYLCASSYQETQYFGPGTRLLVL.

This sequence joins TRBV11-2 and TRBJ2-5; 7 nucleotides align to TRBD1. Germline V gene sequence: CDR1 SGHAT, CDR2 FQNNGV. Trimming took 2 bases from V and 2 from J; bases not matched to a gene: 2. The CDR3 length is 14 residues. The CDR3 nucleotides read TGTGCCAGCAGCTTAAGGGGGCTACAAGAGACCCAGTACTTC. Protein sequence: CASSLRGLQETQYF.

The chain uses TRBV6-5 and TRBJ2-7; D remains ambiguous. The V end was cut by 2 bases, the J end by 6 bases, with 14 bases between. CDR1 and CDR2 from the germline V gene are MNHEY and SVGAGI. There are 14 residues in the CDR3. As DNA, the CDR3 is TGTGCCAGCAGTTACCGGACCTCCGGGTCCGAGCAGTACTTC. Translating it yields CASSYRTSGSEQYF.

The gene calls are TRBV4-2 and TRBJ2-1, with D uncertain. The V gene's germline CDR1 is LGHNA and CDR2 YNFKEQ. Trimming removed 4 bases from V and 5 bases from J, with 15 bases in between. The CDR3 has 15 amino acids. CDR3 sequence reads: CASSRRPQSDNEQFF. The CDR3 DNA follows: TGTGCCAGCAGCCGCAGACCGCAGAGCGACAATGAGCAGTTCTTC.

This clone was found many times. The genes are TRBV7-9 and TRBJ2-2; 7 nucleotides agree with TRBD2. The CDR3 runs to 16 residues. Germline V CDR1 and CDR2: SEHNR, FQNEAQ (reference sequence). V shed 6 bases, J shed 3 bases, and the junction held 10 bases outside the gene matches. The CDR3: CASRLASIFDTGELFF. The CDR3 coding sequence is TGTGCCAGCAGACTAGCGTCGATATTCGACACCGGGGAGCTGTTTTTT.

The rearrangement joins TRBV6-5 to TRBJ1-5; a possible D gene is TRBD1 (5 bases). Germline lookup yields CDR1 MNHEY and CDR2 SVGAGI. Trimming pared 6 bases from V and 5 bases from J, leaving 14 bases between. This CDR3 has 14 amino acids. The CDR3 sequence: CASRPQGTDQPQHF. Written as DNA, the CDR3 is TGTGCCAGCAGACCGCAGGGTACGGATCAGCCCCAGCATTTT.

This clone has a handful of counts. The genes are TRBV29-1 and TRBJ1-1, with D tentatively TRBD1 (6 bases). The ends were cut back, 7 bases at V and 2 bases at J, with 14 bases in the middle. The CDR3 spans 13 residues. Germline CDR1 SQVTM, CDR2 ANQGSEA. The CDR3 sequence: CSALGQLNTEAFF. The CDR3 coding sequence is TGCAGCGCCCTGGGACAACTTAACACTGAAGCTTTCTTT. Full variable domain (missing parts from reference TRBV29-1 and TRBJ1-1): SAVISQKPSRDICQRGTSLTIQCQVDSQVTMMFWYRQQPGQSLTLIATANQGSEATYESGFVIDKFPISRPNLTFSTLTVSNMSPEDSSIYLCSALGQLNTEAFFGQGTRLTVV.

This clone was observed a single time. The chain recombines TRBV6-1 with TRBJ2-7; 8 bases agree with TRBD2. The CDR3 is made up of 14 amino acids. Germline loops: CDR1 MNHNS, CDR2 SASEGT. Germline trimming cut 5 bases from V and 7 bases from J; bases unmatched to any gene: 10. The CDR3: CASSRLAGNQEQYF. CDR3 in DNA: TGTGCCAGCAGTCGGTTAGCGGGAAATCAAGAGCAGTACTTC.

V usage is TRBV5-6 and J usage is TRBJ2-1; TRBD2 aligns across 12 bases. The CDR3 length is 16 residues. Trimming at V came to 1 base and at J to 5 bases, leaving 4 bases not matched to a gene. Germline CDR1 is SGHDT and CDR2 is YYEEEE. The CDR3 spells CASSLRLAGVNNEQFF. The CDR3 DNA sequence: TGTGCCAGCAGCTTGAGACTAGCGGGAGTTAACAATGAGCAGTTCTTC.

This chain joins TRBV5-4 and TRBJ2-5; D may be TRBD2 (5 bases). Germline assignment: CDR1 SGHNT and CDR2 YYREEE (reference sequence). Trimming removed 3 bases from V and 10 bases from J, with 22 bases in between. The CDR3 covers 15 residues. The CDR3 bases are TGTGCCAGCAGCTCCCTTGATCGGGGATTTGATAGCCAGTACTTC. This translates into CASSSLDRGFDSQYF.

This sequence joins TRBV29-1 and TRBJ2-7; TRBD2 is a possible D gene (7 bases). V shed 4 bases and J shed 6 bases, with 13 bases lying between them. Germline V gene lookup returns CDR1 SQVTM and CDR2 ANQGSEA. The CDR3 runs to 12 residues. This chain's CDR3 is CSVVNREGEQYF. DNA for the CDR3: TGCAGCGTTGTAAACAGGGAGGGCGAGCAGTACTTC.

The J gene is TRBJ2-7, the V gene TRBV27, with a tentative D call TRBD2 (5 bases). The V end lost 0 bases, the J end lost 3 bases, and 9 bases lay between the germline ends. Germline V gene sequence: CDR1 MNHEY, CDR2 SMNVEV (reference sequence). There are 14 residues in the CDR3. The CDR3 loop reads CASSLSAVGYEQYF. DNA of the CDR3: TGTGCCAGCAGTTTATCAGCGGTTGGCTACGAGCAGTACTTC.

The rearrangement joins TRBV14 to TRBJ2-6; D is unclear. CDR1 is SGHDN, CDR2 FVKESK, per germline. The CDR3 extends over 15 amino acids. V was clipped by 5 bases and J by 0 bases, with 8 bases between them. The CDR3, as DNA: TGTGCCAGCAGCAGGGCGGTCTCTGGGGCCAACGTCCTGACTTTC. Translated: CASSRAVSGANVLTF.

This rearrangement joins TRBV5-1 to TRBJ2-1; 8 nucleotides agree with TRBD1. This CDR3 is built from 15 residues. The J segment lost 5 bases and the V segment lost 4 bases, leaving 8 bases of the junction unmatched. The germline V gene encodes CDR1 SGHRS and CDR2 YFSETQ. Written as DNA, the CDR3 is TGCGCCAGCAGCCCCCAGGGGGCTAGCGACAATGAGCAGTTCTTC. Its protein product is CASSPQGASDNEQFF.

The chain couples TRBV9 to TRBJ2-7, with 7 bases identical to TRBD2. CDR3 length: 15 residues. Germline CDR1 is SGDLS and CDR2 is YYNGEE. Trimming at V came to 0 bases and at J to 0 bases, leaving 3 bases not matched to a gene. CDR3 residues: CASSVGGTTSYEQYF. The DNA for the CDR3 is TGTGCCAGCAGCGTAGGTGGGACTACCTCCTACGAGCAGTACTTC. Variable domain in full (rest from reference TRBV9 and TRBJ2-7): DSGVTQTPKHLITATGQRVTLRCSPRSGDLSVYWYQQSLDQGLQFLIQYYNGEERAKGNILERFSAQQFPDLHSELNLSSLELGDSALYFCASSVGGTTSYEQYFGPGTRLTVT.

This chain uses TRBV25-1 with TRBJ2-5; D could derive from TRBD1 or TRBD2 (5 bases each). Trimming left V 10 bases short and J 4 bases short, with 16 bases between. Germline loops: CDR1 MGHDK, CDR2 SYGVNS. The CDR3 is made up of 13 amino acids. CDR3: CATAQPGTETQYF. The CDR3 nucleotides are TGTGCCACCGCCCAACCAGGGACAGAGACCCAGTACTTC.

This clone was seen more than once but under ten times. The rearrangement uses TRBV29-1 and TRBJ1-6; D unclear. V shed 6 bases and J shed 7 bases, with 13 bases lying between them. This CDR3 spans 13 amino acids. The germline V gene has CDR1 SQVTM and CDR2 ANQGSEA. CDR3 nucleotide sequence: TGCAGCGTCGCAACCTCGGGGAATTCACCCCTCCACTTT. Amino acids: CSVATSGNSPLHF.

This clone was detected only a few times. The J gene is TRBJ2-5, the V gene TRBV29-1; D might be TRBD1 (5 bases). Germline CDR1 reads SQVTM; CDR2 reads ANQGSEA. V was pared by 7 bases and J by 3 bases, with 12 bases between. This CDR3 spans 12 amino acids. The CDR3 here is CSATSGKETQYF. Written as DNA, the CDR3 is TGCAGCGCGACATCAGGGAAAGAGACCCAGTACTTC. The whole variable domain, filled in from reference TRBV29-1 and TRBJ2-5, reads SAVISQKPSRDICQRGTSLTIQCQVDSQVTMMFWYRQQPGQSLTLIATANQGSEATYESGFVIDKFPISRPNLTFSTLTVSNMSPEDSSIYLCSATSGKETQYFGPGTRLLVL.

The gene calls are TRBV29-1 and TRBJ2-1; 7 bases are shared with TRBD1. Germline values: CDR1 SQVTM, CDR2 ANQGSEA. V shed 4 bases and J 0 bases; nucleotides not matched to a gene: 6. The CDR3 consists of 15 residues. The CDR3 bases are TGCAGCGTTGTAACAGGGGCCGTCTCCTACAATGAGCAGTTCTTC. Translated, it gives CSVVTGAVSYNEQFF.